The rows below give T cell receptor beta chains drawn from one sample of a study of graft-versus-host responses after intestinal transplantation. Method: immunoSEQ multiplex PCR; TCRdb's copy keeps in-frame clones and lacks some. Of under 100,000 clones in the sample, approximately 80% were seen once. Antigens of these TCRs are unknown. The material sequenced was unstimulated CD4+ T cells sorted from spleen or lymph node cells, taken before intestinal transplant. The source of these receptors is a human donor who received an intestinal transplant. Both conserved end residues are part of each CDR3. Each record gives: J gene, clone size, V gene, D gene, CDR3 protein, CDR3 DNA. D genes are given only for firm matches. Not every row has a clone size; where given, it reads once, few, many or a size class.

j_call: TRBJ2-3
clone_size: NA
v_call: TRBV7-9
d_call: NA
cdr3_aa: CASSLSQSPTDTQYF
cdr3_nt: TGTGCCAGCAGCTTATCACAGTCCCCCACAGATACGCAGTATTTT

j_call: TRBJ2-5
clone_size: NA
v_call: TRBV2
d_call: NA
cdr3_aa: CASSAQGGETQYF
cdr3_nt: TGTGCCAGCAGTGCTCAGGGTGGGGAGACCCAGTACTTC

j_call: TRBJ2-7
clone_size: NA
v_call: TRBV7-9
d_call: NA
cdr3_aa: CASSTLGTFSYEQYF
cdr3_nt: TGTGCCAGCAGCACCTTAGGGACATTCTCCTACGAGCAGTACTTC

j_call: TRBJ1-2
clone_size: NA
v_call: TRBV15
d_call: NA
cdr3_aa: CATSPRAPTGYTF
cdr3_nt: TGTGCCACCAGCCCTCGAGCCCCCACTGGCTACACCTTC

j_call: TRBJ2-1
clone_size: few
v_call: TRBV30
d_call: TRBD1
cdr3_aa: CAWSPDNRGQQFF
cdr3_nt: TGTGCCTGGAGTCCCGATAACAGGGGACAGCAGTTCTTC

j_call: TRBJ2-5
clone_size: NA
v_call: TRBV28
d_call: TRBD1
cdr3_aa: CASSRQDRGLVETQYF
cdr3_nt: TGTGCCAGCAGTCGCCAGGACAGGGGGCTTGTTGAGACCCAGTACTTC

j_call: TRBJ1-4
clone_size: NA
v_call: TRBV6-6
d_call: NA
cdr3_aa: CASSYPRQASDEKLFF
cdr3_nt: TGTGCCAGCAGTTACCCGAGACAGGCTTCGGATGAAAAACTGTTTTTT

j_call: TRBJ2-3
clone_size: NA
v_call: TRBV18
d_call: TRBD2
cdr3_aa: CASSPGGLAGGFIGTDTQYF
cdr3_nt: TGTGCCAGCTCACCCGGTGGACTAGCGGGGGGGTTTATCGGCACAGATACGCAGTATTTT

j_call: TRBJ1-4
clone_size: NA
v_call: TRBV4-2
d_call: NA
cdr3_aa: CASSQAGTPFF
cdr3_nt: TGTGCCAGCAGCCAAGCCGGGACACCGTTTTTT

j_call: TRBJ2-1
clone_size: NA
v_call: TRBV5-1
d_call: NA
cdr3_aa: CASSLGPSNEQFF
cdr3_nt: TGCGCCAGCAGCTTGGGACCTAGCAATGAGCAGTTCTTC

j_call: TRBJ1-1
clone_size: NA
v_call: TRBV27
d_call: NA
cdr3_aa: CASSLKGVITEAFF
cdr3_nt: TGTGCCAGCAGTTTAAAGGGGGTTATCACTGAAGCTTTCTTT

j_call: TRBJ2-7
clone_size: NA
v_call: TRBV5-4
d_call: TRBD2
cdr3_aa: CASSPGGFAGEQYF
cdr3_nt: TGTGCCAGCAGCCCGGGGGGTTTTGCCGGCGAGCAGTACTTC

j_call: TRBJ2-3
clone_size: NA
v_call: TRBV6-6
d_call: TRBD1
cdr3_aa: CASSLQGAWDTQYF
cdr3_nt: TGTGCCAGCAGTTTACAGGGGGCTTGGGATACGCAGTATTTT

j_call: TRBJ2-5
clone_size: NA
v_call: TRBV5-1
d_call: NA
cdr3_aa: CASSSAGSEETQYF
cdr3_nt: TGCGCCAGCAGCTCGGCCGGAAGCGAAGAGACCCAGTACTTC

j_call: TRBJ2-3
clone_size: NA
v_call: TRBV7-9
d_call: TRBD2
cdr3_aa: CASSPTSGGADTQYF
cdr3_nt: TGTGCCAGCAGCCCCACCAGCGGGGGGGCCGATACGCAGTATTTT

j_call: TRBJ1-4
clone_size: NA
v_call: TRBV28
d_call: TRBD1
cdr3_aa: CASSPPDRREKLFF
cdr3_nt: TGTGCCAGCAGCCCCCCGGACAGGAGGGAAAAACTGTTTTTT

j_call: TRBJ2-2
clone_size: once
v_call: TRBV21-1
d_call: NA
cdr3_aa: CASSKGTDETGSSGELFF
cdr3_nt: TGTGCCAGCAGCAAAGGTACTGATGAGACAGGGAGTTCCGGGGAGCTGTTTTTT

j_call: TRBJ2-7
clone_size: few
v_call: TRBV28
d_call: TRBD1
cdr3_aa: CASSNSGTGDLYEQYF
cdr3_nt: TGTGCCAGCAGTAACTCCGGGACAGGAGACCTTTACGAGCAGTACTTC

j_call: TRBJ1-4
clone_size: few
v_call: TRBV4-1
d_call: NA
cdr3_aa: CASSRYQATNEKLFF
cdr3_nt: TGCGCCAGCAGCCGCTACCAAGCAACTAATGAAAAACTGTTTTTT

j_call: TRBJ2-1
clone_size: NA
v_call: TRBV19
d_call: TRBD1
cdr3_aa: CASSAYTGASYNEQFF
cdr3_nt: TGTGCCAGTAGTGCCTACACAGGGGCCTCCTACAATGAGCAGTTCTTC

j_call: TRBJ2-1
clone_size: NA
v_call: TRBV5-1
d_call: TRBD1
cdr3_aa: CASSKGQGIGEQFF
cdr3_nt: TGCGCCAGCAGCAAGGGACAGGGGATAGGGGAGCAGTTCTTC

j_call: TRBJ2-5
clone_size: few
v_call: TRBV10-2
d_call: TRBD2
cdr3_aa: CATKAGPGSETQYF
cdr3_nt: TGCGCCACCAAAGCGGGACCAGGATCGGAGACCCAGTACTTC

j_call: TRBJ2-1
clone_size: NA
v_call: TRBV7-6
d_call: NA
cdr3_aa: CASRYGASSYNEQFF
cdr3_nt: TGTGCCAGCAGATATGGAGCAAGCTCCTACAATGAGCAGTTCTTC